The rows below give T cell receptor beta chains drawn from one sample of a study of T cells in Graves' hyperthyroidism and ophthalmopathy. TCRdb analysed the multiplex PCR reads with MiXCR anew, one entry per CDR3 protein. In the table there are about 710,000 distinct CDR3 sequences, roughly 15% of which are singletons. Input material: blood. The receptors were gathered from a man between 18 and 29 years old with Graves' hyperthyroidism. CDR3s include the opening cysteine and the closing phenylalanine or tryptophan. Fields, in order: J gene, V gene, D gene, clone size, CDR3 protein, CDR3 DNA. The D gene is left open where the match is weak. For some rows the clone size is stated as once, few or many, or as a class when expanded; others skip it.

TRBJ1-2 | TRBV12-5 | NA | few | CASGSGRGGRYGYTF | TGTGCTAGTGGGTCCGGCAGGGGCGGAAGATATGGCTACACCTTC
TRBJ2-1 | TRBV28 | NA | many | CASSWVGPSDEQFF | TGTGCCAGCAGTTGGGTTGGCCCCTCCGATGAGCAGTTCTTC
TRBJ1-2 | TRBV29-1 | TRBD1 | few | CSVRQGDGYTF | TGCAGCGTGAGACAGGGGGATGGCTACACCTTC
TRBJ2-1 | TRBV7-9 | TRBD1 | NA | CASSAGTGGSNEQFF | TGTGCCAGCAGCGCCGGGACAGGGGGTAGCAATGAGCAGTTCTTC
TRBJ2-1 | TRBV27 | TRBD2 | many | CASSLQPARLAFNEQFF | TGTGCCAGCAGTTTACAGCCCGCGAGACTAGCCTTCAATGAGCAGTTCTTC
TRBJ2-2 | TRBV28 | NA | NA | CASSRPRGTGELFF | TGTGCCAGCAGCCGTCCGAGGGGCACCGGGGAGCTGTTTTTT
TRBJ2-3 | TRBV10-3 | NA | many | CAISPYPPRGSSTDTQYF | TGTGCCATCAGCCCGTACCCGCCCAGGGGCTCTAGCACAGATACGCAGTATTTT
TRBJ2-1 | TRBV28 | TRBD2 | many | CASSPPGLAGDEQFF | TGTGCCAGCAGTCCCCCGGGACTAGCGGGAGACGAGCAGTTCTTC
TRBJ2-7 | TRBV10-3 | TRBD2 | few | CAIRGTTRGYEQYF | TGTGCCATCCGGGGGACTACCCGAGGGTACGAGCAGTACTTC
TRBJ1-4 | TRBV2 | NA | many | CASSDFEKLFF | TGTGCCAGCAGTGATTTCGAAAAACTGTTTTTT
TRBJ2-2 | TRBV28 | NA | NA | CASSLSAGDTGELFF | TGTGCCAGCAGTTTATCGGCAGGGGACACCGGGGAGCTGTTTTTT
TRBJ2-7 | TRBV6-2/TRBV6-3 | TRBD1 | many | CASRRRTGRNYEQYF | TGTGCCAGCAGGCGAAGGACAGGGAGAAATTACGAGCAGTACTTC
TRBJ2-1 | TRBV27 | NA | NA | CASSLQGFDEQFF | TGTGCCAGCAGTTTACAGGGGTTCGATGAGCAGTTCTTC
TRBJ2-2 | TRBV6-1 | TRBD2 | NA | CASSLAVLGDTGELFF | TGTGCCAGCAGTCTAGCGGTCCTTGGAGACACCGGGGAGCTGTTTTTT
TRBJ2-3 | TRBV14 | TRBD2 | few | CASSHLGPGLAVASTDTQYF | TGTGCCAGCAGCCACCTTGGACCGGGACTAGCAGTAGCTAGCACAGATACGCAGTATTTT
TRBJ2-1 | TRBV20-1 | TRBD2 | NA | CSARPLLAGGDEQFF | TGCAGTGCTAGACCACTTCTAGCGGGAGGGGATGAGCAGTTCTTC
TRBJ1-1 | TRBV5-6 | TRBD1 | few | CASSLRGQPHNTEAFF | TGTGCCAGCAGCTTAAGGGGACAGCCACATAACACTGAAGCTTTCTTT
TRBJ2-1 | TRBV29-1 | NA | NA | CSSQTETYNEQFF | TGCAGCTCTCAAACGGAGACTTACAATGAGCAGTTCTTC
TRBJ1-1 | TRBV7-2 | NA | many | CASVRAQNTEAFF | TGTGCCAGCGTTCGGGCGCAAAACACTGAAGCTTTCTTT